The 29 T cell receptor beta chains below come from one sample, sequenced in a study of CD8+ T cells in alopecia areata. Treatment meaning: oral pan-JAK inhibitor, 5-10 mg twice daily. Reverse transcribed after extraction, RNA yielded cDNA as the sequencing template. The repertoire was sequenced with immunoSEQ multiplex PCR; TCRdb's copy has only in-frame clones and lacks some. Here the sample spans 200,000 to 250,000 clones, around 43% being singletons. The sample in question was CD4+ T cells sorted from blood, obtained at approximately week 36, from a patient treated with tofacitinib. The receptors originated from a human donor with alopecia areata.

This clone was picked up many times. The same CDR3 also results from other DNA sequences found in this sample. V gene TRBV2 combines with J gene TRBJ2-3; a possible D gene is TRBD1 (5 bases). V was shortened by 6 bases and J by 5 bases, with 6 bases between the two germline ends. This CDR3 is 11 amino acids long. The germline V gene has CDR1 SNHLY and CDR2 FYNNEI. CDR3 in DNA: TGTGCCAGCAGCGACAGAGATACGCAGTATTTT. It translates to CASSDRDTQYF.

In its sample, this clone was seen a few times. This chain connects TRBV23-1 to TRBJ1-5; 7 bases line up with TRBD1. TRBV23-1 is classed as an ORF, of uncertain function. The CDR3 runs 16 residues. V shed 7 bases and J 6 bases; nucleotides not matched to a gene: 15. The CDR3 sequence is CASTTREDREGQPQHF. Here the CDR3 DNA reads TGCGCCAGCACCACGAGGGAAGACAGGGAAGGTCAGCCCCAGCATTTT.

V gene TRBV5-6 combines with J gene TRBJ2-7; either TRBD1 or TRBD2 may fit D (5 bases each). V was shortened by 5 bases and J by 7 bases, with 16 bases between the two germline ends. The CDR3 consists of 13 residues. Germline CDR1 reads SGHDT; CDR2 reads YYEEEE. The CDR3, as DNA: TGTGCCAGCAGGGCCGGGACGCGTCGAGAGCAGTACTTC. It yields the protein CASRAGTRREQYF.

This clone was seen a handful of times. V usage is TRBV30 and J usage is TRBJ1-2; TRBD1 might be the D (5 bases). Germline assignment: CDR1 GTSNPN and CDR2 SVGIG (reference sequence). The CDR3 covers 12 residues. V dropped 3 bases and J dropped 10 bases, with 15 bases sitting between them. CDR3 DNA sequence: TGTGCCTGGAGCCCAAGACGGGGGTCCTACACCTTC. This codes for CAWSPRRGSYTF.

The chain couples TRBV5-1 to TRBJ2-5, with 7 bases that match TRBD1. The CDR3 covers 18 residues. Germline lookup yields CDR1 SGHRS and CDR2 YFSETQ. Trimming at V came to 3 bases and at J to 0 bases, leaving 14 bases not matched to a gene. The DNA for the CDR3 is TGCGCCAGCAGCTCCGGACAGGCTATGGTGTCGTACCAAGAGACCCAGTACTTC. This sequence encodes CASSSGQAMVSYQETQYF. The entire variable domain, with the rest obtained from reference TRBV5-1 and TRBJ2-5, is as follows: KAGVTQTPRYLIKTRGQQVTLSCSPISGHRSVSWYQQTPGQGLQFLFEYFSETQRNKGNFPGRFSGRQFSNSRSEMNVSTLELGDSALYLCASSSGQAMVSYQETQYFGPGTRLLVL.

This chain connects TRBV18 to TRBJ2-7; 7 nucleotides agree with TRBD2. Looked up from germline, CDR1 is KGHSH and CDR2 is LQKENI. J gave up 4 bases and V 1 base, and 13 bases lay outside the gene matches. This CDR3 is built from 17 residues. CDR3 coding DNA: TGTGCCAGCTCACCACGTTCGGTCTTGTCTAGCGGATACGAGCAGTACTTC. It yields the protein CASSPRSVLSSGYEQYF.

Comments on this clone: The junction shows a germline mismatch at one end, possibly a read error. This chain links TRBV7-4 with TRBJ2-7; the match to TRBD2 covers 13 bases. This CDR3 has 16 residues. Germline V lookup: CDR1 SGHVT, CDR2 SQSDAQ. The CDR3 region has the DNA TGTACCAGCAGCCCTGGCGGACTAGCGGGAGCCCACGAGCAGTACTTC. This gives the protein CTSSPGGLAGAHEQYF.

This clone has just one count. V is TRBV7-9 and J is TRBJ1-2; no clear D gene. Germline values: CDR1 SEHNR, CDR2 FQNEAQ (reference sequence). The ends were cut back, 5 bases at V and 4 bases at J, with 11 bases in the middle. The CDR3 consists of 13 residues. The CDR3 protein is CASSRDGIYGYTF. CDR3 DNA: TGTGCCAGCAGCCGCGACGGAATCTATGGCTACACCTTC. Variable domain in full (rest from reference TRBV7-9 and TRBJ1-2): DTGVSQNPRHKITKRGQNVTFRCDPISEHNRLYWYRQTLGQGPEFLTYFQNEAQLEKSRLLSDRFSAERPKGSFSTLEIQRTEQGDSAMYLCASSRDGIYGYTFGSGTRLTVV.

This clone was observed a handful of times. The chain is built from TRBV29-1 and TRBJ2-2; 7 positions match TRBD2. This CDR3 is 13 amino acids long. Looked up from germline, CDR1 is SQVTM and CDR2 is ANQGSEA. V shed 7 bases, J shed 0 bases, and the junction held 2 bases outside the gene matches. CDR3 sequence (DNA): TGCAGCGGAGCGGGGTCGAACACCGGGGAGCTGTTTTTT. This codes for CSGAGSNTGELFF.

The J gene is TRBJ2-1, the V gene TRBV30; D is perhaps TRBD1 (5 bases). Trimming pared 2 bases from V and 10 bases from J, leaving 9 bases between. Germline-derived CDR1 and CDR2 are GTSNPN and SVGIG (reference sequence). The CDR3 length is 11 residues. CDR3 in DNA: TGTGCCTGGAGTCACCGACAGGAGCAGTTCTTC. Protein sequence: CAWSHRQEQFF.

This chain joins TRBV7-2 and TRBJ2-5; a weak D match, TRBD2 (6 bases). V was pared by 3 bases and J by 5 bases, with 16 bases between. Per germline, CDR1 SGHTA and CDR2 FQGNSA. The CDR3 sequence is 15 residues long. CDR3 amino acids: CASSFSGLGGETQYF. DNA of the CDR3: TGTGCCAGCAGCTTTTCGGGACTTGGCGGCGAGACCCAGTACTTC.

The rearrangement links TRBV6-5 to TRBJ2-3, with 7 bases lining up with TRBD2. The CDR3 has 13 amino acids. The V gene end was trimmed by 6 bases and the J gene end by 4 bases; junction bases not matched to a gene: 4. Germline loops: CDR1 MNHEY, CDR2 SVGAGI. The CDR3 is CASRASGPDTQYF. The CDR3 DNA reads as TGTGCCAGCAGAGCTAGCGGCCCAGATACGCAGTATTTT.

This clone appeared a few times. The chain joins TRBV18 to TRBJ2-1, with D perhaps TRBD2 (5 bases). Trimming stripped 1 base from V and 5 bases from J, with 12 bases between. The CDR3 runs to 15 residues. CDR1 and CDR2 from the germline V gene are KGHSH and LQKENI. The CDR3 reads CASSPQAPGNNEQFF. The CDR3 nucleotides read TGTGCCAGCTCACCACAGGCCCCCGGGAACAATGAGCAGTTCTTC.

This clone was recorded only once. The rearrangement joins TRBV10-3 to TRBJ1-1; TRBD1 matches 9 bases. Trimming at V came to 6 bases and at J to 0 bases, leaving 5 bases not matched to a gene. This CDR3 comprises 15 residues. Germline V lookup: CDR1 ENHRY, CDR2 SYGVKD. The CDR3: CAISTGTGMNTEAFF. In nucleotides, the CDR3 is TGTGCCATCAGCACCGGGACAGGGATGAACACTGAAGCTTTCTTT.

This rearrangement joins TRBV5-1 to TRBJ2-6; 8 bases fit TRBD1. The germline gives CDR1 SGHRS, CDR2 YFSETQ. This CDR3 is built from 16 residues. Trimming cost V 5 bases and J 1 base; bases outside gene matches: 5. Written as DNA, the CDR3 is TGCGCCAGCAGGGACAGGGCAAGGTCTGGGGCCAACGTCCTGACTTTC. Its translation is CASRDRARSGANVLTF.

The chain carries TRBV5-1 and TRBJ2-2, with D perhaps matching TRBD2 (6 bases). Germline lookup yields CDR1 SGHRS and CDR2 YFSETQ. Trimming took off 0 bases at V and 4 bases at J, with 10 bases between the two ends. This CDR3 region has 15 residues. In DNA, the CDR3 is TGCGCCAGCAGCTTGGAAGGCGGGGTCACCGGGGAGCTGTTTTTT. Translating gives CASSLEGGVTGELFF. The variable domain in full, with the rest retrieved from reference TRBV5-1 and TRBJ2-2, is KAGVTQTPRYLIKTRGQQVTLSCSPISGHRSVSWYQQTPGQGLQFLFEYFSETQRNKGNFPGRFSGRQFSNSRSEMNVSTLELGDSALYLCASSLEGGVTGELFFGEGSRLTVL.

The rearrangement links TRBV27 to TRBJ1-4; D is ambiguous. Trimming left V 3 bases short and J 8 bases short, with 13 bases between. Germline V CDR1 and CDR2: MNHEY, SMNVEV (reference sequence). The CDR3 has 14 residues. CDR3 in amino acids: CASSLGNPGEKLFF. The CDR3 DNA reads TGTGCCAGCAGTTTGGGGAACCCGGGGGAAAAACTGTTTTTT. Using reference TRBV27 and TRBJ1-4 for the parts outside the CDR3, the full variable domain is EAQVTQNPRYLITVTGKKLTVTCSQNMNHEYMSWYRQDPGLGLRQIYYSMNVEVTDKGDVPEGYKVSRKEKRNFPLILESPSPNQTSLYFCASSLGNPGEKLFFGSGTQLSVL.

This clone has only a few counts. The CDR3 is CASSGNRGTEAFF. CDR3 sequence (DNA): TGTGCCAGCAGTGGTAACAGGGGCACTGAAGCTTTCTTT. The chain joins TRBV6-1 to TRBJ1-1; 7 bases line up with TRBD1. Germline values: CDR1 MNHNS, CDR2 SASEGT. The CDR3 is made up of 13 amino acids. Trimming took 4 bases from V and 4 from J; bases not matched to a gene: 3.

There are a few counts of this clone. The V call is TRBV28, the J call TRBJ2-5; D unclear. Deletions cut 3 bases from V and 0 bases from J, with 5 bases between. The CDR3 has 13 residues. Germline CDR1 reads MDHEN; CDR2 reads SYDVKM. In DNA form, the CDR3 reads TGTGCCAGCAGTTTTTCTCACCAAGAGACCCAGTACTTC. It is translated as CASSFSHQETQYF.

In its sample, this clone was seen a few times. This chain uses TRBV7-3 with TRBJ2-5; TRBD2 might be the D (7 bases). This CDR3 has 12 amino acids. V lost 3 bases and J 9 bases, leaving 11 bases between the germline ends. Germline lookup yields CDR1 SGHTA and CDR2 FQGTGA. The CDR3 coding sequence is TGTGCCAGCAGCTTCCCGGGGGGCGCCCAGTACTTC. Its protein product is CASSFPGGAQYF.

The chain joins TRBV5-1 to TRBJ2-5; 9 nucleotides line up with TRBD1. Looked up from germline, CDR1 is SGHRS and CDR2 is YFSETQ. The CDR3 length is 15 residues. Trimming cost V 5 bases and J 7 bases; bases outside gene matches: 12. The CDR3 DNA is TGCGCCAGCAGAGTAACAGGGGGCTCCGCAGGGACCCAGTACTTC. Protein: CASRVTGGSAGTQYF.

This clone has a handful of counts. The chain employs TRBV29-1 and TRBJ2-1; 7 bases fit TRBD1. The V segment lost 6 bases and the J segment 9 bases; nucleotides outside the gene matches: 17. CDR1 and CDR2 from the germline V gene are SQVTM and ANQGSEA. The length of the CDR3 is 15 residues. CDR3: CSVRPPFGQVVEQFF. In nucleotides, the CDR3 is TGCAGCGTGCGGCCGCCATTCGGACAGGTGGTTGAGCAGTTCTTC.

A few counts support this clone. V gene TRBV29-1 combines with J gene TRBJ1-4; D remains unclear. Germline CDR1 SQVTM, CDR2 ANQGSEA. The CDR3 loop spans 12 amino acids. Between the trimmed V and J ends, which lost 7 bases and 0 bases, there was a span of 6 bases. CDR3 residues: CSAVSTNEKLFF. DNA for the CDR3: TGCAGCGCCGTTTCAACTAATGAAAAACTGTTTTTT.

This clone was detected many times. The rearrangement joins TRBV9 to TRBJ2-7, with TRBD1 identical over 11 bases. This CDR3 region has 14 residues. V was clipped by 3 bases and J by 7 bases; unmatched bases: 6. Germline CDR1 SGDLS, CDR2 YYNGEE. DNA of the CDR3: TGTGCCAGCAGCGCCCTGGGACAGGGGGGAGAGCAGTACTTC. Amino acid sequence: CASSALGQGGEQYF.

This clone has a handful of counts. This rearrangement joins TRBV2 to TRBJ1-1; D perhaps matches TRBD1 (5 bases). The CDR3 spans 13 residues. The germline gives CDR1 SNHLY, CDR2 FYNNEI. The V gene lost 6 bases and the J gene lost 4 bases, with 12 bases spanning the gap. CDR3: CASSIRGGTEAFF. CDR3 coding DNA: TGTGCCAGCAGCATCCGGGGGGGCACTGAAGCTTTCTTT.

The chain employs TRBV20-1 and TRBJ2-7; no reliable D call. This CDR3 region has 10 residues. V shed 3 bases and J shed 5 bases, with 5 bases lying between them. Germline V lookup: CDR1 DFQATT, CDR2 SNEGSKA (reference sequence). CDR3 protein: CSASWNEQYF. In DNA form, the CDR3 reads TGCAGTGCTAGTTGGAACGAGCAGTACTTC.

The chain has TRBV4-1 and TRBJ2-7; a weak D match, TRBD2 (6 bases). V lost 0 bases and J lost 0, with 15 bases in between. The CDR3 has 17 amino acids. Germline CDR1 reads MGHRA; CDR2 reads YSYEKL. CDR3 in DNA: TGCGCCAGCAGCCAAGATATTGGGGGGTCGAGCTCCTACGAGCAGTACTTC. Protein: CASSQDIGGSSSYEQYF.

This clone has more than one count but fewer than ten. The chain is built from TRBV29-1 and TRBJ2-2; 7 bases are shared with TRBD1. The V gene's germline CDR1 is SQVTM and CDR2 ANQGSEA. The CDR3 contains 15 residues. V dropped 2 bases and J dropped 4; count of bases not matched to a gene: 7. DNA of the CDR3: TGCAGCGTTGAAAAGGGACAGACCGCCACCGGGGAGCTGTTTTTT. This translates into CSVEKGQTATGELFF.

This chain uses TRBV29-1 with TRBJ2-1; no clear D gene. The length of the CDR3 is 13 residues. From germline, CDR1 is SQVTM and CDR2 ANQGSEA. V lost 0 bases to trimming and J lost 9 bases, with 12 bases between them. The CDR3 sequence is CSVEDRRWGEQFF. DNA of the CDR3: TGCAGCGTTGAAGATCGCAGGTGGGGTGAGCAGTTCTTC.